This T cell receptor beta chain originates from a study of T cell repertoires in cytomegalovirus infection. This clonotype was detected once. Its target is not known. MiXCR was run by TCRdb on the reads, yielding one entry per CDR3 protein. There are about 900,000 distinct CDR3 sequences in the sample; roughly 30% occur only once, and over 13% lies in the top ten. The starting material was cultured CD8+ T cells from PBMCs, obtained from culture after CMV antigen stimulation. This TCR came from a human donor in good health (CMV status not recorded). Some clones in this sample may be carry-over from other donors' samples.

CDR3 sequence reads: CSALLGLANTDTQYF. The CDR3 DNA follows: TGCAGTGCTCTATTGGGGCTAGCGAACACAGATACGCAGTATTTT. The chain links TRBV20-1 to TRBJ2-3; possible D gene TRBD2, 6 bases. Germline V gene data show CDR1 as DFQATT and CDR2 as SNEGSKA (reference sequence). Trimming took 5 bases from V and 2 from J, leaving 17 bases between them. This CDR3 has 15 residues.